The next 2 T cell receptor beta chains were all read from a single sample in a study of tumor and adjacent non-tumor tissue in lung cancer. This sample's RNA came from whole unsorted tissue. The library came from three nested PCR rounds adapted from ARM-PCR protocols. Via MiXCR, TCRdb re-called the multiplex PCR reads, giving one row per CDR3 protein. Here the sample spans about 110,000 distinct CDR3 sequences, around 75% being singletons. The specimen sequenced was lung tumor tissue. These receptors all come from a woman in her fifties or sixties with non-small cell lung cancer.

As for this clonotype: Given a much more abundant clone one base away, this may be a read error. CDR3 protein: CSARDPASRSTDRQYF. In nucleotides, the CDR3 is TGCAGTGCTAGAGATCCCGCTAGCAGATCGACAGATAGGCAGTATTTT. The chain recombines TRBV20-1 with TRBJ2-3; tentatively, D is TRBD1 or TRBD2 (5 bases each). The CDR3 totals 16 residues. Germline CDR1 and CDR2: DFQATT and SNEGSKA (reference sequence).

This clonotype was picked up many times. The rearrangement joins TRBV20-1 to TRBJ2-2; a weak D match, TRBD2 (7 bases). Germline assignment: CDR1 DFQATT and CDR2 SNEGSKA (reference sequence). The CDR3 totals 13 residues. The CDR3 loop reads CSGGGGDTGELFF. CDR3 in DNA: TGCAGCGGAGGGGGGGGGGACACCGGGGAGCTGTTTTTT.